These 22 T cell receptor beta chains were sequenced from one sample in a study of T cells after somatic rescue of genetic block. Clones were read by immunoSEQ multiplex PCR, and TCRdb kept only the in-frame ones, dropping some. The sample holds around 67,000 clones, around 90% seen once. Sequenced material: peripheral blood mononuclear cells (PBMCs). The source of these receptors is a man aged 35 to 55.

V gene TRBV27 combines with J gene TRBJ2-2; D is ambiguous. Trimming shortened V by 5 bases and J by 4 bases, and 11 bases separated the two germline ends. Germline loops: CDR1 MNHEY, CDR2 SMNVEV (reference sequence). This CDR3 comprises 14 residues. The CDR3 region is CASSGHSFTGELFF. In DNA, the CDR3 is TGTGCCAGCAGTGGGCACTCGTTCACCGGGGAGCTGTTTTTT.

The chain carries TRBV6-6 and TRBJ2-7; D unresolved. Germline-derived CDR1 and CDR2 are MNHNY and SVGAGI (reference sequence). Trimming removed 2 bases at V and 3 bases at J, with 5 bases between. The CDR3 is made up of 12 amino acids. In DNA, the CDR3 is TGTGCCAGCAGTTACGGCAACTACGAGCAGTACTTC. Protein product: CASSYGNYEQYF.

V is TRBV19 and J is TRBJ2-3; TRBD1 aligns across 8 bases. Germline V CDR1 and CDR2: LNHDA, SQIVND (reference sequence). There are 16 residues in the CDR3. Losses at the gene ends were 10 bases for V and 0 bases for J; bases not matched to a gene: 12. The CDR3 DNA reads as TGTGCCACACAAAACAGGGGGTACACTAGCACAGATACGCAGTATTTT. Protein sequence: CATQNRGYTSTDTQYF. Using reference TRBV19 and TRBJ2-3 for the parts outside the CDR3, the full variable domain is DGGITQSPKYLFRKEGQNVTLSCEQNLNHDAMYWYRQDPGQGLRLIYYSQIVNDFQKGDIAEGYSVSREKKESFPLTVTSAQKNPTAFYLCATQNRGYTSTDTQYFGPGTRLTVL.

The chain joins TRBV4-1 to TRBJ2-7, with TRBD2 as a possible D gene (6 bases). V gave up 3 bases and J gave up 3 bases, with 18 bases separating them. There are 16 residues in the CDR3. The germline gives CDR1 MGHRA, CDR2 YSYEKL. CDR3 in DNA: TGCGCCAGCAGCCACGGGCGCGGGAAACAGGTCTACGAGCAGTACTTC. Translated, it gives CASSHGRGKQVYEQYF.

The rearrangement links TRBV7-9 to TRBJ2-1; either TRBD1 or TRBD2 may fit D (5 bases each). Trimming took off 0 bases at V and 4 bases at J, with 19 bases between the two ends. CDR1 is SEHNR and CDR2 is FQNEAQ in the germline V gene (reference sequence). The CDR3 spans 18 residues. The CDR3 bases are TGTGCCAGCAGCTTAGCCGCGGTGAGGGGATGGGGGTACAATGAGCAGTTCTTC. It codes for CASSLAAVRGWGYNEQFF. The whole variable domain, filled in from reference TRBV7-9 and TRBJ2-1, reads DTGVSQNPRHKITKRGQNVTFRCDPISEHNRLYWYRQTLGQGPEFLTYFQNEAQLEKSRLLSDRFSAERPKGSFSTLEIQRTEQGDSAMYLCASSLAAVRGWGYNEQFFGPGTRLTVL.

The chain has TRBV6-1 and TRBJ1-5, with no clear D. Germline V gives CDR1 MNHNS, CDR2 SASEGT. V lost 8 bases to trimming and J lost 3 bases, with 14 bases between them. The CDR3 covers 14 residues. CDR3 in DNA: TGTGCCAGCCTCCCGAGCAGGCCCAATCAGCCCCAGCATTTT. It encodes CASLPSRPNQPQHF.

As concerns this clone: The sample contains more than one DNA sequence encoding this CDR3. The chain links TRBV6-1 to TRBJ1-5; a possible D gene is TRBD1 (5 bases). CDR1 is MNHNS and CDR2 is SASEGT in the germline V gene. Trimming removed 6 bases from V and 0 bases from J, with 12 bases in between. The CDR3 has 15 amino acids. The DNA for the CDR3 is TGTGCCAGCAGGGGAGGGGCTTATAGCAATCAGCCCCAGCATTTT. It yields the protein CASRGGAYSNQPQHF.

J is TRBJ2-5 and V is TRBV27; 9 bases line up with TRBD2. Germline values: CDR1 MNHEY, CDR2 SMNVEV (reference sequence). The CDR3 length is 18 residues. J lost 2 bases, V lost 3 bases, and 13 bases had no gene match. CDR3 sequence (DNA): TGTGCCAGCAGTTTGACATCCCTCCTAGCGGGACGGCAAGAGACCCAGTACTTC. This codes for CASSLTSLLAGRQETQYF.

The chain recombines TRBV5-1 with TRBJ1-6; D is uncertain. Germline values: CDR1 SGHRS, CDR2 YFSETQ. This CDR3 region has 14 residues. Trimming cost V 5 bases and J 8 bases, with 14 bases left between them. DNA of the CDR3: TGCGCCAGCAGGGGAGGACGATCGGATTCACCCCTCCACTTT. Translation: CASRGGRSDSPLHF.

The genes are TRBV2 and TRBJ2-2; 9 bases line up with TRBD1. Trimming took 8 bases from V and 2 from J; bases not matched to a gene: 6. CDR1 is SNHLY, CDR2 FYNNEI, per germline. This CDR3 comprises 15 residues. The CDR3 loop reads CASDWGQGNTGELFF. In DNA, the CDR3 is TGTGCCAGCGACTGGGGACAGGGAAACACCGGGGAGCTGTTTTTT. Filled out from reference TRBV2 and TRBJ2-2, the complete variable domain reads EPEVTQTPSHQVTQMGQEVILRCVPISNHLYFYWYRQILGQKVEFLVSFYNNEISEKSEIFDDQFSVERPDGSNFTLKIRSTKLEDSAMYFCASDWGQGNTGELFFGEGSRLTVL.

The genes are TRBV7-2 and TRBJ2-1, with 9 bases that match TRBD1. The CDR3 is 13 amino acids. V shed 4 bases and J 10 bases; nucleotides not matched to a gene: 5. CDR1 SGHTA and CDR2 FQGNSA come from the germline V gene. CDR3 amino acids: CASSSGQGREQFF. The CDR3 DNA sequence: TGTGCCAGCAGCTCGGGACAGGGCCGCGAGCAGTTCTTC.

The count of this clone is one. This chain joins TRBV25-1 and TRBJ2-7, with D perhaps TRBD1 or TRBD2 (5 bases each). This CDR3 spans 15 amino acids. Per the germline V gene, CDR1 is MGHDK and CDR2 is SYGVNS. The germline V and J ends were trimmed by 1 base and 1 base, with 11 bases remaining between them. CDR3 bases: TGTGCCAGCAGTGAATCAGGGAGTTGGTCCTACGAGCAGTACTTC. Residues: CASSESGSWSYEQYF.

V usage is TRBV15 and J usage is TRBJ2-2; D is uncertain. Germline loops: CDR1 LNHNV, CDR2 YYDKDF (reference sequence). Between the trimmed V and J ends, which lost 1 base and 1 base, there was a span of 13 bases. The CDR3 is 17 residues long. The CDR3 loop reads CATSRAPWTGNTGELFF. The CDR3 DNA reads as TGTGCCACCAGCAGAGCTCCTTGGACCGGGAACACCGGGGAGCTGTTTTTT.

The rearrangement uses TRBV18 and TRBJ2-7, with no clear D. CDR1 KGHSH and CDR2 LQKENI come from the germline V gene. Trimming took 0 bases from V and 0 from J, leaving 9 bases between them. This CDR3 region has 15 residues. CDR3 amino acids: CASSPPAWSSYEQYF. CDR3 coding DNA: TGTGCCAGCTCACCACCCGCCTGGAGCTCCTACGAGCAGTACTTC.

The rearrangement uses TRBV4-1 and TRBJ2-3; D unclear. Looked up from germline, CDR1 is MGHRA and CDR2 is YSYEKL. This CDR3 comprises 16 residues. V was pared by 6 bases and J by 2 bases, with 18 bases between. CDR3 DNA: TGCGCCAGCAGGAGCCCAGGAATGGCAGTCACAGATACGCAGTATTTT. Amino acids: CASRSPGMAVTDTQYF.

The chain employs TRBV28 and TRBJ1-2; D is ambiguous. V lost 2 bases and J lost 5, with 12 bases in between. CDR1 and CDR2 from the germline V gene are MDHEN and SYDVKM. This CDR3 has 14 amino acids. Written as DNA, the CDR3 is TGTGCCAGCAGTTTAGCCCTTCTGGCATATGGCTACACCTTC. This codes for CASSLALLAYGYTF.

The V call is TRBV18, the J call TRBJ2-7, with 16 bases identical to TRBD2. Germline assignment: CDR1 KGHSH and CDR2 LQKENI. The CDR3 covers 17 residues. The junction had 7 bases not matched to a gene; V was cut back by 6 bases and J by 2 bases. Written as DNA, the CDR3 is TGTGCCAGCTCGCGGGGACTAGCGGGAGGGGTTCCCTACGAGCAGTACTTC. It translates to CASSRGLAGGVPYEQYF.

The genes are TRBV4-1 and TRBJ2-7; TRBD2 matches at 10 bases. CDR1 and CDR2 (germline): MGHRA, YSYEKL. V lost 2 bases to trimming and J lost 2 bases; unmatched junction nucleotides: 6. The CDR3 consists of 16 residues. CDR3 residues: CASSQPTSGATYEQYF. The CDR3 bases are TGCGCCAGCAGCCAACCCACTAGCGGGGCAACCTACGAGCAGTACTTC.

This chain links TRBV13 with TRBJ1-2; D may be TRBD1 (6 bases). The CDR3 is 14 amino acids. The germline gives CDR1 PRHDT, CDR2 FYEKMQ (reference sequence). The V end was cut by 4 bases, the J end by 7 bases, with 16 bases between. This CDR3 is CASSSSQRGVGYTF. In DNA form, the CDR3 reads TGTGCCAGCAGCTCGTCCCAAAGGGGGGTTGGCTACACCTTC.

The V call is TRBV28, the J call TRBJ1-1; no definite D call. The CDR3 is made up of 15 amino acids. With 4 bases removed from V and 4 bases from J, the gap between germline ends came to 16 bases. CDR1 is MDHEN and CDR2 is SYDVKM in the germline V gene. CDR3 coding DNA: TGTGCCAGCAGTTCCCTTAGGGCGGCGGGCACTGAAGCTTTCTTT. Translated: CASSSLRAAGTEAFF.

The chain employs TRBV18 and TRBJ1-3; 7 bases align to TRBD1. Per germline, CDR1 KGHSH and CDR2 LQKENI. The V and J ends lost 4 bases and 2 bases, in that order; junction bases with no gene match: 8. This CDR3 spans 16 amino acids. The DNA of the CDR3 is TGTGCCAGCTCACACCTCGCGAGGGGGCCTGGAAACACCATATATTTT. It codes for CASSHLARGPGNTIYF.

This clone came up once. V gene TRBV21-1 combines with J gene TRBJ1-1. TRBV21-1 is a pseudogene. The CDR3 sequence is 15 residues long. The CDR3 nucleotides are TGTGCCAGCAGCAAAGTTCCGCTTCTGAACACTGAAGCTTTCTTT. Protein product: CASSKVPLLNTEAFF.